This T cell receptor (beta chain) appears in the sequencing data of a study of blood T cells in healthy people across ages. Study observations and caveats: Correlation between TCR beta diversity and naive T cell percentage was strong.

Primers used in a second PCR of about 7 to 12 cycles were a sample-barcoded 5' primer and a J-beta primer mix. Each cDNA molecule carried a tag from a template-switch adaptor that contained 12 random nucleotides. Using its own MiXCR run on the 5' RACE reads, TCRdb lists one record per CDR3 protein. The sample holds around 820,000 distinct CDR3 sequences; 25% are singletons and the top ten take 3% to 4.5%. Of note for this clonotype: Its antigen is not identified.

These records were also assigned to another study, of T cells of mothers and their children.

The sequence came from a boy between 5 and 17 years old in good health. The sample was blood.

DNA of the CDR3: TGCGCCAGCAGCTTGAAGTCGATAGAATCCTACAATGAGCAGTTCTTC. The encoded protein is CASSLKSIESYNEQFF. The J gene is TRBJ2-1, the V gene TRBV5-1; D uncertain. Germline V gives CDR1 SGHRS, CDR2 YFSETQ. This CDR3 spans 16 amino acids. Deletions cut 1 base from V and 1 base from J, with 12 bases between.